Following are 12 T cell receptor beta chains from one sample sequenced in a study of blood T cell repertoires in COVID-19. The table came from immunoSEQ multiplex PCR; TCRdb's copy has only in-frame clones and leaves some out. The sample lists fewer than 200,000 clones, roughly 86% occurring once. Sequencing used peripheral blood. The receptors come from a woman older than 75 with COVID-19, enrolled during active disease.

Note on this clone: The junction shows a germline mismatch at one end, possibly a read error. DNA for the CDR3: TGTGCTAGCAGCTCCACTGGGGCCAACGTCCTGACTTTC. Its translation is CASSSTGANVLTF. This chain uses TRBV7-7 with TRBJ2-6; D remains ambiguous. Germline V gene lookup returns CDR1 SSHAT and CDR2 FNYEAQ (reference sequence). There are 13 residues in the CDR3.

The rearrangement joins TRBV28 to TRBJ1-1, with 8 bases aligning to TRBD1. Germline V gives CDR1 MDHEN, CDR2 SYDVKM. The CDR3 has 16 amino acids. V lost 5 bases, J lost 4 bases, and 12 bases stayed unmatched. CDR3 in DNA: TGTGCCAGCAGTCAACTCCTACAGGGGGAAGGCACTGAAGCTTTCTTT. This encodes CASSQLLQGEGTEAFF. The entire variable domain, with the rest obtained from reference TRBV28 and TRBJ1-1, is as follows: DVKVTQSSRYLVKRTGEKVFLECVQDMDHENMFWYRQDPGLGLRLIYFSYDVKMKEKGDIPEGYSVSREKKERFSLILESASTNQTSMYLCASSQLLQGEGTEAFFGQGTRLTVV.

V is TRBV5-1 and J is TRBJ2-3; 7 bases match TRBD2. V was pared by 0 bases and J by 1 base, with 2 bases of the junction left unmatched. Germline V lookup: CDR1 SGHRS, CDR2 YFSETQ. This CDR3 is 15 amino acids long. The CDR3 DNA follows: TGCGCCAGCAGCTTGGAAAGCGGGGGCACAGATACGCAGTATTTT. Protein sequence: CASSLESGGTDTQYF.

The chain carries TRBV6-2 or TRBV6-3 and TRBJ2-4, with 8 bases lining up with TRBD2. This CDR3 has 16 residues. Trimming cost V 6 bases and J 5 bases; bases outside gene matches: 12. Germline loops: CDR1 MNHEY, CDR2 SVGEGT. CDR3 in DNA: TGTGCCAGCAGCATGACTAGCGTGCCCTCCCAAAACATTCAGTACTTC. Protein sequence: CASSMTSVPSQNIQYF.

The chain is built from TRBV5-1 and TRBJ2-7; tentatively, D is TRBD2 (5 bases). There are 13 residues in the CDR3. Deletions cut 0 bases from V and 6 bases from J, with 10 bases between. CDR1 is SGHRS and CDR2 is YFSETQ in the germline V gene. The CDR3 reads CASSLVPGSEQYF. The CDR3 DNA reads TGCGCCAGCAGCTTGGTTCCGGGGTCCGAGCAGTACTTC. Complete variable domain (other parts from reference TRBV5-1 and TRBJ2-7): KAGVTQTPRYLIKTRGQQVTLSCSPISGHRSVSWYQQTPGQGLQFLFEYFSETQRNKGNFPGRFSGRQFSNSRSEMNVSTLELGDSALYLCASSLVPGSEQYFGPGTRLTVT.

This clone was counted a single time. The genes are TRBV28 and TRBJ1-5, with 7 nucleotides matching TRBD1. CDR3 length: 17 residues. Germline V gives CDR1 MDHEN, CDR2 SYDVKM. The V and J ends lost 2 bases and 6 bases, in that order; junction bases with no gene match: 13. This chain's CDR3 is CASSLGARGTLGQPQHF. The CDR3 nucleotides read TGTGCCAGCAGTTTAGGGGCCAGGGGGACGTTGGGTCAGCCCCAGCATTTT.

Concerning this clone: The same CDR3 also results from other DNA sequences found in this sample. The chain is built from TRBV6-1 and TRBJ2-6, with 8 bases that match TRBD1. The germline gives CDR1 MNHNS, CDR2 SASEGT. This CDR3 has 15 amino acids. After removal of 3 bases from V and 2 bases from J, the junction contained 0 bases not matched to a gene. The CDR3 region has the DNA TGTGCCAGCAGTGACAGGGGGCCTGGGGCCAACGTCCTGACTTTC. Its translation: CASSDRGPGANVLTF.

This rearrangement joins TRBV5-1 to TRBJ2-5; unclear D gene. The CDR3 spans 13 residues. CDR1 is SGHRS and CDR2 is YFSETQ in the germline V gene. V lost 4 bases and J lost 0, with 7 bases in between. CDR3 DNA sequence: TGCGCCAGCAGCGAACTGTACCAAGAGACCCAGTACTTC. It translates to CASSELYQETQYF.

The chain carries TRBV2 and TRBJ2-1; D is perhaps TRBD1 (5 bases). The CDR3 is made up of 14 amino acids. Germline-derived CDR1 and CDR2 are SNHLY and FYNNEI. Between the trimmed V and J ends, which lost 7 bases and 3 bases, there was a span of 13 bases. The DNA of the CDR3 is TGTGCCAGCATAAGGGGTCGTCTCTACAATGAGCAGTTCTTC. Translation gives CASIRGRLYNEQFF.

The rearrangement joins TRBV5-1 to TRBJ2-3; the match to TRBD2 covers 11 bases. Germline assignment: CDR1 SGHRS and CDR2 YFSETQ. J was trimmed by 0 bases and V by 0 bases; bases with no gene match: 6. This CDR3 contains 18 residues. The CDR3 region is CASSLATSGRRSTDTQYF. The CDR3 DNA reads as TGCGCCAGCAGCTTGGCAACTAGCGGGAGAAGGAGCACAGATACGCAGTATTTT. Full variable domain (missing parts from reference TRBV5-1 and TRBJ2-3): KAGVTQTPRYLIKTRGQQVTLSCSPISGHRSVSWYQQTPGQGLQFLFEYFSETQRNKGNFPGRFSGRQFSNSRSEMNVSTLELGDSALYLCASSLATSGRRSTDTQYFGPGTRLTVL.

CDR3 sequence (DNA): TGTGCCAGCTCGTATCAGGGTCAAAATTCACCCCTCCACTTT. Translating gives CASSYQGQNSPLHF. The V call is TRBV18, the J call TRBJ1-6; weak D call: TRBD1 (5 bases). Germline values: CDR1 KGHSH, CDR2 LQKENI. Trimming took 6 bases from V and 7 from J, leaving 13 bases between them. The CDR3 consists of 14 residues.

The CDR3 is CASSPDRAFQPQHF. DNA of the CDR3: TGTGCCAGCTCACCGGACAGGGCATTCCAGCCCCAGCATTTT. V and J are TRBV18 and TRBJ1-5; 8 nucleotides align to TRBD1. V was pared by 3 bases and J by 7 bases, with 5 bases of the junction left unmatched. CDR1 KGHSH and CDR2 LQKENI come from the germline V gene. The CDR3 length is 14 residues.